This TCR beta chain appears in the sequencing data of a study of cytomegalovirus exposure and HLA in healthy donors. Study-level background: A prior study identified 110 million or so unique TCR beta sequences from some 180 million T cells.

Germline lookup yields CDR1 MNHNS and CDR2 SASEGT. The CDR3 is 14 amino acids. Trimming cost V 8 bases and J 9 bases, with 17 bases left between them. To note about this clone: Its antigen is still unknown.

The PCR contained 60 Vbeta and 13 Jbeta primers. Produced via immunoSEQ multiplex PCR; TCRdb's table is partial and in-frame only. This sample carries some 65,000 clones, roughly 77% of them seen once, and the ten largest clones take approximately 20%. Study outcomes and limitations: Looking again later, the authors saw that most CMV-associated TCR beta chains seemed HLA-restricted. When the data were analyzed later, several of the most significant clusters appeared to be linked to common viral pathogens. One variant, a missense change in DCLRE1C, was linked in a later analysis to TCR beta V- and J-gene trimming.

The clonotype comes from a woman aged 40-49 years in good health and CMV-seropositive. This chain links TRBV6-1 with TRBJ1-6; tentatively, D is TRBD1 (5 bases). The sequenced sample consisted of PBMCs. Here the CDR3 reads CASGRDRDFSPLHF. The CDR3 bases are TGTGCCAGCGGGCGGGACCGGGACTTTTCACCCCTCCACTTT.